A selection of T cell receptor beta chains follows, all from one sample in a study of blood T cell repertoires in COVID-19. TCRdb keeps only in-frame clones here, not all; method: immunoSEQ multiplex PCR. The sample carries about 360,000 clones, roughly 90% recorded once. Sequencing used PBMCs or T cells enriched from blood (not recorded which). Every receptor here comes from a woman aged 35 to 49 with acute COVID-19. Each CDR3 is given with its conserved first and last residue. The D gene is left open where the match is weak. Clone size is not always given. Where it is, it says once, few, many or a class for expanded clones.

size: once
V: TRBV19
D: NA
J: TRBJ2-1
CDR3: CATERGGLNNEQFF
DNA: TGTGCCACCGAGAGGGGGGGACTGAACAATGAGCAGTTCTTC

size: NA
V: TRBV2
D: NA
J: TRBJ2-6
CDR3: CASSVRGQGSGANVLTF
DNA: TGTGCCAGCAGTGTTCGTGGCCAGGGCTCTGGGGCCAACGTCCTGACTTTC

size: NA
V: TRBV5-5
D: NA
J: TRBJ1-2
CDR3: CASSLGSDGVYGYTF
DNA: TGTGCCAGCAGCTTGGGCTCTGACGGAGTTTATGGCTACACCTTC

size: NA
V: TRBV12-3/TRBV12-4
D: NA
J: TRBJ2-7
CDR3: CASSFSRGLEQYF
DNA: TGTGCCAGCAGTTTTTCCAGGGGTTTAGAGCAGTACTTC

size: NA
V: TRBV18
D: NA
J: TRBJ2-7
CDR3: CASSPRGWEQYF
DNA: TGTGCCAGCTCACCTAGAGGGTGGGAGCAGTACTTC

size: NA
V: TRBV5-1
D: TRBD2
J: TRBJ2-7
CDR3: CASSPGGGGAYEQYF
DNA: TGCGCCAGCAGCCCGGGCGGCGGGGGGGCCTACGAGCAGTACTTC

size: NA
V: TRBV5-1
D: TRBD1
J: TRBJ2-5
CDR3: CASSPTAGQGQETQYF
DNA: TGCGCCAGCAGCCCAACCGCCGGACAGGGCCAAGAGACCCAGTACTTC

size: NA
V: TRBV5-5
D: TRBD1
J: TRBJ2-1
CDR3: CASSLAAGGIDEQFF
DNA: TGTGCCAGCAGCTTGGCTGCAGGGGGCATAGATGAGCAGTTCTTC

size: NA
V: TRBV18
D: TRBD1
J: TRBJ1-6
CDR3: CASSRADRVYSPLHF
DNA: TGTGCCAGCTCACGGGCCGACAGGGTTTATTCACCCCTCCACTTT

size: NA
V: TRBV20-1
D: NA
J: TRBJ1-4
CDR3: CSASSGGNEKLFF
DNA: TGCAGTGCTAGTTCGGGAGGTAATGAAAAACTGTTTTTT

size: NA
V: TRBV30
D: NA
J: TRBJ2-5
CDR3: CAWSDLAGGTQYF
DNA: TGTGCCTGGAGCGACCTAGCCGGGGGGACCCAGTACTTC

size: NA
V: TRBV2
D: TRBD1
J: TRBJ2-3
CDR3: CASSPLTGVGSTDTQYF
DNA: TGTGCCAGCAGTCCCCTAACAGGGGTGGGTAGCACAGATACGCAGTATTTT

size: NA
V: TRBV18
D: NA
J: TRBJ2-7
CDR3: CASSPGGDEQYF
DNA: TGTGCCAGCTCACCAGGCGGGGACGAGCAGTACTTC

size: NA
V: TRBV3-1/TRBV3-2
D: NA
J: TRBJ2-2
CDR3: CASSQQTGELFF
DNA: TGTGCCAGCAGCCAACAGACCGGGGAGCTGTTTTTT

size: NA
V: TRBV19
D: NA
J: TRBJ2-7
CDR3: CASSIRTGWIIEQYF
DNA: TGTGCCAGTAGTATTCGTACAGGCTGGATTATTGAGCAGTACTTC

size: NA
V: TRBV7-9
D: NA
J: TRBJ2-3
CDR3: CASNGADTDTQYF
DNA: TGTGCCAGCAATGGGGCAGACACAGATACGCAGTATTTT

size: NA
V: TRBV5-6
D: TRBD1
J: TRBJ1-2
CDR3: CASSIRQGNSIYGYTF
DNA: TGTGCCAGCAGCATACGACAGGGGAATAGTATCTATGGCTACACCTTC

size: NA
V: TRBV27
D: TRBD2
J: TRBJ2-1
CDR3: CASSFASGGGEQFF
DNA: TGTGCCAGCAGTTTCGCTAGCGGGGGAGGTGAGCAGTTCTTC

size: NA
V: TRBV9
D: TRBD1
J: TRBJ2-7
CDR3: CASSARPRDSLYEQYF
DNA: TGTGCCAGCAGCGCACGCCCCCGGGACAGTCTCTACGAGCAGTACTTC

size: NA
V: TRBV3-1/TRBV3-2
D: TRBD1
J: TRBJ1-6
CDR3: CASSRRGGQGAMDNSPLHF
DNA: TGTGCCAGCAGCCGTCGGGGAGGACAGGGGGCGATGGATAATTCACCCCTCCACTTT

size: NA
V: TRBV7-2
D: TRBD2
J: TRBJ2-4
CDR3: CASSRGTSGGADIQYF
DNA: TGTGCCAGCAGCCGCGGGACTAGCGGGGGGGCTGACATTCAGTACTTC

size: NA
V: TRBV30
D: TRBD1
J: TRBJ1-2
CDR3: CAWSPRLTGDGYTF
DNA: TGTGCCTGGAGTCCCCGTTTGACAGGGGATGGCTACACCTTC

size: NA
V: TRBV18
D: TRBD1
J: TRBJ1-2
CDR3: CASSHRDRAYGYTF
DNA: TGTGCCAGCTCACACCGGGACAGGGCCTATGGCTACACCTTC

size: NA
V: TRBV5-1
D: NA
J: TRBJ1-6
CDR3: CASSLFGVKTGFHSPLHF
DNA: TGCGCCAGCAGCTTGTTTGGTGTAAAGACAGGTTTTCATTCACCCCTCCACTTT

size: NA
V: TRBV9
D: NA
J: TRBJ2-7
CDR3: CASSVAGDSSYEQYF
DNA: TGTGCCAGCAGCGTAGCCGGAGACAGCTCCTACGAGCAGTACTTC

size: NA
V: TRBV27
D: TRBD1
J: TRBJ1-5
CDR3: CASSATTGSNQPQHF
DNA: TGTGCCAGCAGTGCCACGACAGGGAGCAATCAGCCCCAGCATTTT